Below are 28 T cell receptor beta chains sequenced from a single sample in a study of technical replicates of blood from several donors. Here immunoSEQ multiplex PCR was the method, and the copy in TCRdb shows in-frame clones only, minus some. The table records about 88,000 clones, just under 95% of them present only once. Sample: T cells isolated from PBMCs. The source is a human donor in good health.

The J gene is TRBJ1-4, the V gene TRBV27; 7 bases match TRBD1. The ends lost 6 bases at V and 3 bases at J; junction bases unmatched: 10. From germline, CDR1 is MNHEY and CDR2 SMNVEV (reference sequence). The CDR3 runs to 16 residues. The CDR3 here is CASRLLQGPANEKLFF. The CDR3 coding sequence is TGTGCCAGCAGATTACTACAGGGGCCTGCTAATGAAAAACTGTTTTTT.

This clone was recorded once. V and J are TRBV7-9 and TRBJ2-1; TRBD2 agrees at 11 bases. The CDR3 is made up of 17 amino acids. Germline CDR1 SEHNR, CDR2 FQNEAQ (reference sequence). V gave up 5 bases and J gave up 2 bases; unmatched junction bases: 8. This CDR3 reads CASSGMTSGATYNEQFF. For the CDR3, the DNA is TGTGCCAGCAGCGGGATGACTAGCGGGGCTACCTACAATGAGCAGTTCTTC. The variable domain in full, with the rest retrieved from reference TRBV7-9 and TRBJ2-1, is DTGVSQNPRHKITKRGQNVTFRCDPISEHNRLYWYRQTLGQGPEFLTYFQNEAQLEKSRLLSDRFSAERPKGSFSTLEIQRTEQGDSAMYLCASSGMTSGATYNEQFFGPGTRLTVL.

The gene calls are TRBV27 and TRBJ2-7, with a tentative D call TRBD2 (5 bases). V was pared by 4 bases and J by 3 bases, with 10 bases between. The germline CDR1 and CDR2 sequences are MNHEY and SMNVEV (reference sequence). The length of the CDR3 is 13 residues. The CDR3 region is CASSWTAYYEQYF. The CDR3 bases are TGTGCCAGCAGTTGGACTGCTTACTACGAGCAGTACTTC.

This chain uses TRBV7-9 with TRBJ2-7; 7 nucleotides match TRBD1. The V gene's germline CDR1 is SEHNR and CDR2 FQNEAQ (reference sequence). V trimming: 5 bases; J trimming: 4 bases; junction bases outside the gene matches: 11. The CDR3 is made up of 15 amino acids. CDR3 region: CASSPKTGPVYEQYF. The CDR3, as DNA: TGTGCCAGCAGCCCGAAGACAGGGCCTGTTTACGAGCAGTACTTC. The variable domain in full, completed from reference TRBV7-9 and TRBJ2-7, reads DTGVSQNPRHKITKRGQNVTFRCDPISEHNRLYWYRQTLGQGPEFLTYFQNEAQLEKSRLLSDRFSAERPKGSFSTLEIQRTEQGDSAMYLCASSPKTGPVYEQYFGPGTRLTVT.

The gene calls are TRBV15 and TRBJ2-7; perhaps TRBD2 as D (5 bases). The V gene lost 8 bases and the J gene lost 7 bases, with 15 bases spanning the gap. The CDR3 has 12 amino acids. The germline gives CDR1 LNHNV, CDR2 YYDKDF (reference sequence). The CDR3 sequence: CATHSGSGEQYF. The CDR3 nucleotides are TGTGCCACCCACTCCGGGTCGGGGGAGCAGTACTTC.

This rearrangement joins TRBV9 to TRBJ2-7; 9 nucleotides match TRBD2. The CDR3 has 14 residues. The germline CDR1 and CDR2 sequences are SGDLS and YYNGEE. The V and J ends lost 3 bases and 6 bases, in that order; junction bases with no gene match: 7. The CDR3 is CASSARLAAGEQYF. The CDR3 DNA reads as TGTGCCAGCAGCGCCCGACTAGCGGCGGGCGAGCAGTACTTC.

The chain combines TRBV7-9 with TRBJ2-5; unclear D gene. The V gene lost 3 bases and the J gene lost 2 bases, with 4 bases spanning the gap. CDR3 size: 12 residues. Germline V CDR1 and CDR2: SEHNR, FQNEAQ (reference sequence). CDR3 in DNA: TGTGCCAGCAGCTTTACTCAAGAGACCCAGTACTTC. Translation gives CASSFTQETQYF.

The chain carries TRBV5-4 and TRBJ1-1; maybe TRBD1 (5 bases). The germline V gene has CDR1 SGHNT and CDR2 YYREEE (reference sequence). V dropped 2 bases and J dropped 5 bases, with 16 bases sitting between them. The CDR3 is 15 residues long. The CDR3 coding sequence is TGTGCCAGCAGCTTCCAGAGCAGGGTTGGTACTGAAGCTTTCTTT. Protein product: CASSFQSRVGTEAFF. Filled out from reference TRBV5-4 and TRBJ1-1, the complete variable domain reads ETGVTQSPTHLIKTRGQQVTLRCSSQSGHNTVSWYQQALGQGPQFIFQYYREEENGRGNFPPRFSGLQFPNYSSELNVNALELDDSALYLCASSFQSRVGTEAFFGQGTRLTVV.

The rearrangement joins TRBV9 to TRBJ1-2, with a weak D call TRBD1 (6 bases). Trimming removed 0 bases at V and 4 bases at J, with 7 bases between. This CDR3 region has 13 residues. Germline CDR1 and CDR2: SGDLS and YYNGEE. The DNA for the CDR3 is TGTGCCAGCAGCGTAGGGGGGCTCTATGGCTACACCTTC. Amino acid sequence: CASSVGGLYGYTF.

The chain combines TRBV5-5 with TRBJ2-1, with D perhaps TRBD2 (6 bases). The CDR3 has 17 residues. Trimming took off 0 bases at V and 3 bases at J, with 16 bases between the two ends. Germline lookup yields CDR1 SGHKS and CDR2 YYEKEE (reference sequence). CDR3 protein: CASSLGAWREYYNEQFF. The CDR3 DNA is TGTGCCAGCAGCTTGGGGGCTTGGCGGGAATACTACAATGAGCAGTTCTTC.

The gene calls are TRBV6-5 and TRBJ2-7; D is uncertain. Germline lookup yields CDR1 MNHEY and CDR2 SVGAGI. V lost 8 bases and J lost 6, with 11 bases in between. This CDR3 has 11 amino acids. For the CDR3, the DNA is TGTGCCAGCGCACGACTTGGCGAGCAGTACTTC. It codes for CASARLGEQYF.

This clone appeared a single time. The rearrangement uses TRBV30 and TRBJ1-3, with D unresolved. The CDR3 has 16 residues. Trimming cost V 5 bases and J 4 bases, with 21 bases left between them. Germline CDR1 is GTSNPN and CDR2 is SVGIG (reference sequence). For the CDR3, the DNA is TGTGCCTGGTCGGGAATGACACGAAACTGGGGAAACACCATATATTTT. Its protein product is CAWSGMTRNWGNTIYF.

The chain combines TRBV5-4 with TRBJ2-1, with 9 nucleotides matching TRBD2. The CDR3 is 16 residues long. Germline V lookup: CDR1 SGHNT, CDR2 YYREEE (reference sequence). The trim removed 0 bases at V and 7 bases at J, leaving 8 bases unmatched. The CDR3 nucleotides read TGTGCCAGCAGCTTGGGGGGGCTAGCGGGAAGGAATGAGCAGTTCTTC. It codes for CASSLGGLAGRNEQFF.

This rearrangement joins TRBV5-4 to TRBJ2-6, with D possibly being TRBD1 (6 bases). The V and J ends lost 4 bases and 4 bases respectively, with 12 bases between them. Germline CDR1 SGHNT, CDR2 YYREEE (reference sequence). The CDR3 has 15 amino acids. The CDR3 coding sequence is TGTGCCAGCAGCCAACAGGGCTCCGGGGCCAACGTCCTGACTTTC. This sequence encodes CASSQQGSGANVLTF.

The rearrangement uses TRBV9 and TRBJ1-1; D is uncertain. The V gene lost 3 bases and the J gene lost 2 bases, with 5 bases spanning the gap. The CDR3 has 12 amino acids. In germline, CDR1 is SGDLS, CDR2 YYNGEE. The DNA for the CDR3 is TGTGCCAGCAGCGCCAGTAACACTGAAGCTTTCTTT. Translated, it gives CASSASNTEAFF.

With regard to this clone: Its ends do not fully match the called genes, so a read error is possible. The chain recombines TRBV10-3 with TRBJ1-3; no clear D gene. Germline CDR1 and CDR2: ENHRY and SYGVKD. This CDR3 comprises 11 residues. CDR3 nucleotides: TGTGCCATCAGTGAAGGTGGACTCTTAATTTTT. The encoded protein is CAISEGGLLIF.

The chain employs TRBV6-9 and TRBJ1-1; 10 bases fit TRBD1. CDR1 is MNHGY and CDR2 is SVAAGI in the germline V gene. V was pared by 6 bases and J by 0 bases, with 7 bases of the junction left unmatched. The CDR3 is made up of 16 amino acids. CDR3 in DNA: TGTGCCAGCAGCCTAGGACAGGGGGAAATGAACACTGAAGCTTTCTTT. This gives the protein CASSLGQGEMNTEAFF.

The chain carries TRBV5-4 and TRBJ2-7; a weak D match, TRBD1 (6 bases). V was shortened by 0 bases and J by 5 bases, with 9 bases between the two germline ends. This CDR3 has 13 amino acids. The germline V gene has CDR1 SGHNT and CDR2 YYREEE (reference sequence). This CDR3 reads CASSLVYRDEQYF. The CDR3 DNA is TGTGCCAGCAGCTTGGTATACAGGGACGAGCAGTACTTC.

This sequence joins TRBV6-1 and TRBJ1-2; D is undetermined. CDR1 and CDR2 from the germline V gene are MNHNS and SASEGT. The CDR3 has 14 amino acids. The V and J ends lost 3 bases and 4 bases respectively, with 12 bases between them. CDR3 amino acids: CASSEWWGGYGYTF. CDR3 DNA: TGTGCCAGCAGTGAGTGGTGGGGAGGCTATGGCTACACCTTC.

This chain joins TRBV27 and TRBJ2-7; 12 nucleotides match TRBD2. J gave up 5 bases and V 2 bases, and 4 bases lay outside the gene matches. Germline V gene lookup returns CDR1 MNHEY and CDR2 SMNVEV (reference sequence). The length of the CDR3 is 15 residues. The CDR3 nucleotides are TGTGCCAGCAGTTTACGGCTAGCGGGAGGGAACGAGCAGTACTTC. Its translation is CASSLRLAGGNEQYF.

This clone was observed once. The V and J genes are TRBV1 and TRBJ2-1; TRBD1 was called by the table and not checked on the DNA. TRBV1 is noted as a pseudogene. The CDR3 is made up of 11 amino acids. CDR3 residues: CTRQGVNEQFF. The CDR3 DNA reads TGCACCAGACAGGGAGTCAATGAGCAGTTCTTC.

This chain links TRBV5-1 with TRBJ1-5; the D is unclear. This CDR3 is built from 14 residues. The V end lost 0 bases, the J end lost 1 base, and 5 bases lay between the germline ends. In germline, CDR1 is SGHRS, CDR2 YFSETQ. The CDR3 nucleotides are TGCGCCAGCAGCTTGGGAGGGAGCAATCAGCCCCAGCATTTT. Its protein product is CASSLGGSNQPQHF. Combining the CDR3 with reference TRBV5-1 and TRBJ1-5 gives the whole variable domain KAGVTQTPRYLIKTRGQQVTLSCSPISGHRSVSWYQQTPGQGLQFLFEYFSETQRNKGNFPGRFSGRQFSNSRSEMNVSTLELGDSALYLCASSLGGSNQPQHFGDGTRLSIL.

The gene calls are TRBV5-1 and TRBJ2-7; tentatively, D is TRBD2 (6 bases). V lost 7 bases, J lost 6 bases, and 11 bases lay in between. In germline, CDR1 is SGHRS, CDR2 YFSETQ. The CDR3 covers 11 residues. CDR3 sequence reads: CASSGTSEQYF. Here the CDR3 DNA reads TGCGCCAGCTCCGGGACTTCCGAGCAGTACTTC.

This rearrangement joins TRBV5-5 to TRBJ2-7; tentative D call: TRBD2 (6 bases). The CDR3 contains 14 residues. Looked up from germline, CDR1 is SGHKS and CDR2 is YYEKEE (reference sequence). V was pared by 6 bases and J by 3 bases, with 16 bases between. Here the CDR3 reads CASTPRRVGYEQYF. The CDR3 DNA reads TGTGCCAGCACCCCCAGGAGGGTGGGCTACGAGCAGTACTTC.

The chain uses TRBV27 and TRBJ2-5, with 8 bases matching TRBD1. The CDR3 sequence is 14 residues long. Per germline, CDR1 MNHEY and CDR2 SMNVEV (reference sequence). Trimming took 6 bases from V and 4 from J; bases not matched to a gene: 7. This CDR3 reads CASSSDRDLETQYF. The CDR3 DNA reads TGTGCCAGCAGCTCGGACAGGGATTTAGAGACCCAGTACTTC.

The chain couples TRBV11-3 to TRBJ2-1; TRBD2 matches at 12 bases. The CDR3 is made up of 14 amino acids. V gave up 2 bases and J gave up 12 bases; unmatched junction bases: 5. The germline gives CDR1 SGHNT, CDR2 YENEEA. Here the CDR3 reads CASSLLAGGPRQFF. The CDR3 bases are TGTGCCAGCAGCTTACTAGCGGGAGGGCCTAGGCAGTTCTTC.

This clone turned up a few times. The chain employs TRBV10-2 and TRBJ2-4; the match to TRBD2 covers 11 bases. Trimming at V came to 5 bases and at J to 9 bases, leaving 12 bases not matched to a gene. The CDR3 runs to 16 residues. CDR1 and CDR2 (germline): WSHSY, SAAADI. The CDR3 protein is CASSNINLAGGVIQYF. In nucleotides, the CDR3 is TGCGCCAGCAGTAACATAAACCTAGCGGGAGGCGTCATTCAGTACTTC.

V gene TRBV19 combines with J gene TRBJ2-1; TRBD2 might be the D (5 bases). V lost 8 bases, J lost 4 bases, and 12 bases lay in between. The CDR3 has 13 residues. Germline CDR1 is LNHDA and CDR2 is SQIVND (reference sequence). The CDR3 sequence is CASGSLVYNEQFF. The CDR3 DNA sequence: TGTGCCAGTGGGAGTCTTGTGTACAATGAGCAGTTCTTC.